This T cell receptor (beta chain) was recovered during a study of blood T cell repertoires in COVID-19. The wider study: Samples taken during acute and convalescent COVID-19 were collected in the United States, Italy and Spain.

The trim removed 5 bases at V and 3 bases at J, leaving 3 bases unmatched. Germline values: CDR1 KGHSH, CDR2 LQKENI. The CDR3 sequence is 13 residues long. The protocol was immunoSEQ multiplex PCR, while the TCRdb copy is restricted to in-frame clones and leaves out a portion. The table records under 150,000 clones, approximately 81% of them present only once. Sequencing was done on a sample of peripheral blood. The chain has TRBV18 and TRBJ1-1; TRBD1 aligns across 7 bases. This clonotype was obtained from a man aged 40-49 years with acute or convalescent COVID-19. The chain's CDR3 is CASSSDRHTEAFF. Written as DNA, the CDR3 is TGTGCCAGCTCATCGGACAGGCACACTGAAGCTTTCTTT.